The text below deals with one TCR beta chain. The protocol was immunoSEQ multiplex PCR, while the TCRdb copy is restricted to in-frame clones and leaves out a portion. This table has nearly 60,000 clones, more than 75% appearing once. The data originate from a study of blood T cell repertoires in COVID-19. V was clipped by 7 bases and J by 2 bases, with 22 bases between them. The CDR3 runs 17 residues. Germline V gene data show CDR1 as MNHEY and CDR2 as SMNVEV (reference sequence). The chain recombines TRBV27 with TRBJ2-3; D gene uncertain. What was sequenced was peripheral blood. The source is a man in his forties or fifties with active COVID-19. The CDR3 protein is CASTPIWLDTLTDTQYF. The CDR3 DNA reads as TGTGCCAGCACTCCGATTTGGCTCGACACCCTCACAGATACGCAGTATTTT.